The 17 T cell receptor beta chains given below trace back to one sample, sequenced in a study of CD8+ T cells in alopecia areata. Treatment noted: oral pan-JAK inhibitor, 5-10 mg twice daily. It was cDNA, reverse transcribed from extracted RNA, that served as the sequencing template. Method: immunoSEQ multiplex PCR; TCRdb's copy keeps in-frame clones and lacks some. Of around 270,000 clones in the sample, 55% to 70% are singletons; the top ten hold approximately 2%. The material was CD4+ T cells sorted from blood, obtained at week 24, from a patient treated with tofacitinib. The receptor set was obtained from a human donor with alopecia areata.

The chain employs TRBV7-2 and TRBJ1-6; tentatively, D is TRBD1 (6 bases). Trimming cost V 5 bases and J 4 bases, with 6 bases left between them. The CDR3 spans 13 residues. Germline-derived CDR1 and CDR2 are SGHTA and FQGNSA. CDR3 bases: TGTGCCAGCAGCCAGGGGTATAATTCACCCCTCCACTTT. Its translation is CASSQGYNSPLHF.

This clone was observed a single time. The rearrangement joins TRBV4-3 to TRBJ2-5, with a tentative D call TRBD2 (6 bases). The CDR3 consists of 15 residues. V was pared by 0 bases and J by 5 bases, with 13 bases between. Germline loops: CDR1 LGHNA, CDR2 YSLEER. The CDR3 protein is CASSQDLRELETQYF. CDR3 in DNA: TGCGCCAGCAGCCAAGATTTACGGGAGTTGGAGACCCAGTACTTC.

V is TRBV30 and J is TRBJ1-1; D unclear. The germline V gene has CDR1 GTSNPN and CDR2 SVGIG (reference sequence). Trimming stripped 1 base from V and 5 bases from J, with 14 bases between. The CDR3 is 14 residues long. The CDR3: CAWSEEVVGTEAFF. Here the CDR3 DNA reads TGTGCCTGGAGTGAGGAGGTAGTGGGGACTGAAGCTTTCTTT.

This clone has more than one count but fewer than ten. The chain recombines TRBV18 with TRBJ1-6; 7 bases fit TRBD1. The germline V gene encodes CDR1 KGHSH and CDR2 LQKENI. The V segment lost 3 bases and the J segment 5 bases; nucleotides outside the gene matches: 1. This CDR3 region has 14 residues. The CDR3 DNA reads as TGTGCCAGCTCACCGGGACAGAATAATTCACCCCTCCACTTT. It yields the protein CASSPGQNNSPLHF.

The chain combines TRBV5-6 with TRBJ1-3, with D tentatively TRBD1 (5 bases). Germline assignment: CDR1 SGHDT and CDR2 YYEEEE. V lost 3 bases and J 0 bases, leaving 10 bases between the germline ends. The CDR3 contains 15 residues. CDR3 DNA: TGTGCCAGCAGCTCCCCAGGGAGCTCTGGAAACACCATATATTTT. Protein product: CASSSPGSSGNTIYF. The full variable domain, in which reference TRBV5-6 and TRBJ1-3 provide the parts outside the CDR3, is DAGVTQSPTHLIKTRGQQVTLRCSPKSGHDTVSWYQQALGQGPQFIFQYYEEEERQRGNFPDRFSGHQFPNYSSELNVNALLLGDSALYLCASSSPGSSGNTIYFGEGSWLTVV.

The J gene is TRBJ2-1, the V gene TRBV29-1; unclear D gene. Per germline, CDR1 SQVTM and CDR2 ANQGSEA. The CDR3 consists of 14 residues. V lost 7 bases and J 0 bases, leaving 13 bases between the germline ends. CDR3 residues: CSGLGWSSYNEQFF. CDR3 DNA sequence: TGCAGCGGCTTAGGATGGAGCTCCTACAATGAGCAGTTCTTC.

This clone was counted at least ten times. The chain links TRBV10-3 to TRBJ2-7, with a tentative D call TRBD2 (5 bases). Per the germline V gene, CDR1 is ENHRY and CDR2 is SYGVKD. This CDR3 contains 14 residues. Between the trimmed V and J ends, which lost 2 bases and 2 bases, there was a span of 10 bases. The CDR3 nucleotides are TGTGCCATCAGTGAGGGACCGACTACCTACGAGCAGTACTTC. Protein sequence: CAISEGPTTYEQYF.

V usage is TRBV7-9 and J usage is TRBJ1-2; D unresolved. Germline V gene sequence: CDR1 SEHNR, CDR2 FQNEAQ (reference sequence). V was clipped by 1 base and J by 8 bases, with 14 bases between them. The CDR3 spans 14 residues. The CDR3, as DNA: TGTGCCAGCAGCTTAGTAGGGTTCGAGGAAGGCTACACCTTC. Translating it yields CASSLVGFEEGYTF.

The rearrangement joins TRBV29-1 to TRBJ1-2; D is ambiguous. The CDR3 extends over 11 amino acids. CDR1 is SQVTM, CDR2 ANQGSEA, per germline. Trimming left V 3 bases short and J 9 bases short, with 11 bases between. The CDR3 is CSVDLGRSYTF. For the CDR3, the DNA is TGCAGCGTTGACCTCGGCCGGAGCTACACCTTC.

V usage is TRBV11-2 and J usage is TRBJ2-1, with TRBD2 matching over 13 bases. The CDR3 runs to 16 residues. Germline assignment: CDR1 SGHAT and CDR2 FQNNGV. J lost 7 bases, V lost 2 bases, and 5 bases had no gene match. CDR3 sequence: CASSLFGTSGANEQFF. CDR3 nucleotide sequence: TGTGCCAGCAGCTTATTTGGGACTAGCGGGGCTAATGAGCAGTTCTTC. Using reference TRBV11-2 and TRBJ2-1 for the parts outside the CDR3, the full variable domain is EAGVAQSPRYKIIEKRQSVAFWCNPISGHATLYWYQQILGQGPKLLIQFQNNGVVDDSQLPKDRFSAERLKGVDSTLKIQPAKLEDSAVYLCASSLFGTSGANEQFFGPGTRLTVL.

V gene TRBV9 combines with J gene TRBJ2-1; D is unclear. Germline CDR1 reads SGDLS; CDR2 reads YYNGEE. V dropped 4 bases and J dropped 8 bases, with 10 bases sitting between them. The CDR3 is made up of 12 amino acids. This chain's CDR3 is CASSPHYDEQFF. CDR3 coding DNA: TGTGCCAGCAGCCCCCATTATGATGAGCAGTTCTTC.

V usage is TRBV7-2 and J usage is TRBJ2-7; no firm D call. Trimming cost V 8 bases and J 3 bases, with 8 bases left between them. Germline V gene sequence: CDR1 SGHTA, CDR2 FQGNSA. The CDR3 runs 11 residues. This chain's CDR3 is CASSPLYEQYF. The CDR3 DNA follows: TGTGCCAGCTCCCCCCTCTACGAGCAGTACTTC.

This chain uses TRBV5-1 with TRBJ1-4, with D possibly matching TRBD1 (5 bases). There are 15 residues in the CDR3. CDR1 and CDR2 from the germline V gene are SGHRS and YFSETQ. V was shortened by 2 bases and J by 6 bases, with 14 bases between the two germline ends. Here the CDR3 DNA reads TGCGCCAGCAGCTTTACAGGAGTTCCCGATGAAAAACTGTTTTTT. Its translation: CASSFTGVPDEKLFF.

The rearrangement uses TRBV9 and TRBJ1-2; D not certain. This CDR3 region has 11 residues. V lost 3 bases and J 4 bases, leaving 4 bases between the germline ends. The germline V gene encodes CDR1 SGDLS and CDR2 YYNGEE. The CDR3 loop is CASSGIYGYTF. The CDR3 nucleotides read TGTGCCAGCAGCGGGATCTATGGCTACACCTTC.

This chain joins TRBV19 and TRBJ2-6; D unresolved. The CDR3 contains 14 residues. Trimming cost V 6 bases and J 0 bases, with 6 bases left between them. Germline CDR1 is LNHDA and CDR2 is SQIVND (reference sequence). In DNA form, the CDR3 reads TGTGCCAGTAGCCCAAACTCTGGGGCCAACGTCCTGACTTTC. The encoded protein is CASSPNSGANVLTF.

The chain recombines TRBV7-9 with TRBJ1-5, with 9 bases lining up with TRBD1. This CDR3 has 16 amino acids. V dropped 3 bases and J dropped 4; count of bases not matched to a gene: 7. Germline V CDR1 and CDR2: SEHNR, FQNEAQ (reference sequence). The CDR3 DNA reads as TGTGCCAGCAGCTTCTCCGGGACAGGGCGTAATCAGCCCCAGCATTTT. Amino acid sequence: CASSFSGTGRNQPQHF.

DNA of the CDR3: TGTGCCAGCAGCTTAGCTACCCCCATCGGGTCACCCCTCCACTTT. This sequence encodes CASSLATPIGSPLHF. The gene calls are TRBV7-9 and TRBJ1-6; D unclear. The CDR3 spans 15 residues. Deletions cut 0 bases from V and 10 bases from J, with 13 bases between. Germline V gene sequence: CDR1 SEHNR, CDR2 FQNEAQ (reference sequence).